This TCR beta chain emerged from a study of cytomegalovirus exposure and HLA in healthy donors. In the study overall: Out of 150 million to 200 million T cells, an earlier analysis found around 110 million unique TCR beta sequences in total. Study observations and caveats: Later on, an analysis showed TCR association rates differing by HLA locus, with DRB1 the most and HLA-C the fewest.

CDR1 and CDR2 from the germline V gene are GTSNPN and SVGIG (reference sequence). This CDR3 region has 11 residues. V was clipped by 3 bases and J by 4 bases, with 3 bases between them. PCR was performed using 60 Vbeta and 13 Jbeta primers. Clones were read by immunoSEQ multiplex PCR, and TCRdb kept only the in-frame ones, dropping some. The data hold roughly 160,000 clones, with around 80% observed a single time. On this clone itself: Its antigen is undetermined.

The clonotype originates from a male donor in good health and CMV-seronegative. The J gene is TRBJ1-4, the V gene TRBV30; D is undetermined. Sequencing was done on a sample of PBMCs. CDR3 protein: CAWSSNEKLFF. In DNA form, the CDR3 reads TGTGCCTGGAGCAGTAATGAAAAACTGTTTTTT.